Listed below are T cell receptor beta chains from one sample, sequenced in a study of memory CD4+ T cells and cytomegalovirus serostatus. Sequencing was performed with immunoSEQ multiplex PCR; in TCRdb, only in-frame clones are kept and a portion is missing. The table shows under 55,000 clones, with around 83% occurring only once. Sequencing input: memory CD4+ T cells from blood. The receptors were gathered from an adult in good health and CMV-seropositive. CDR3s leave out the opening cysteine and the closing phenylalanine or tryptophan. Fields, in order: V gene, J gene, CDR3 protein.

V gene: TRBV28; J gene: TRBJ1-3; CDR3 protein: ASSSHPIAGNTIY
V gene: TRBV5-4; J gene: TRBJ2-2; CDR3 protein: ASSFQVGELF
V gene: TRBV6-5; J gene: TRBJ2-7; CDR3 protein: ASSSPGQGLYEQY
V gene: TRBV11-2; J gene: TRBJ2-1; CDR3 protein: ASSPGAGGPGNEQF
V gene: TRBV2; J gene: TRBJ2-3; CDR3 protein: ASRGVSIPQY
V gene: TRBV2; J gene: TRBJ2-1; CDR3 protein: ASSPIGGREQF
V gene: TRBV18; J gene: TRBJ1-5; CDR3 protein: ASSPGLNSNQPQH
V gene: TRBV10-2; J gene: TRBJ2-1; CDR3 protein: ASSGLPGEQF
V gene: TRBV18; J gene: TRBJ2-3; CDR3 protein: ASSLYRTAEADTQY
V gene: TRBV28; J gene: TRBJ2-7; CDR3 protein: ASSSPGSRLTYEQY
V gene: TRBV5-4; J gene: TRBJ1-2; CDR3 protein: ASSGVFNYGYT
V gene: TRBV7-2; J gene: TRBJ2-7; CDR3 protein: ASSLVPYEQY
V gene: TRBV5-1; J gene: TRBJ2-7; CDR3 protein: ASSLHRLAGGEYEQY
V gene: TRBV5-6; J gene: TRBJ2-1; CDR3 protein: ASSLVLAAGGEQF
V gene: TRBV4-2; J gene: TRBJ2-4; CDR3 protein: ASSQTGNAKNIQY
V gene: TRBV5-6; J gene: TRBJ2-4; CDR3 protein: ASSQLGGVAKNIQY
V gene: TRBV30; J gene: TRBJ2-1; CDR3 protein: AWSVRGVFRNEQF
V gene: TRBV27; J gene: TRBJ2-7; CDR3 protein: ASSGTGPYEQY
V gene: TRBV7-2; J gene: TRBJ2-5; CDR3 protein: ASSAGRETQY
V gene: TRBV7-8; J gene: TRBJ2-7; CDR3 protein: ASSPREGTHEQY
V gene: TRBV30; J gene: TRBJ2-7; CDR3 protein: ACSGYSSYEQY
V gene: TRBV2; J gene: TRBJ2-3; CDR3 protein: ATSRRADPSTDTQY
V gene: TRBV7-8; J gene: TRBJ2-5; CDR3 protein: ASSLNSGGAGETQY
V gene: TRBV6-1; J gene: TRBJ1-4; CDR3 protein: ASRGGSTGREKLF
V gene: TRBV30; J gene: TRBJ2-5; CDR3 protein: AWSPRGGRRGRQETQY
V gene: TRBV5-5; J gene: TRBJ1-2; CDR3 protein: ASSTGGPGGYT
V gene: TRBV5-1; J gene: TRBJ1-1; CDR3 protein: ASSFGGTGWNTEAF
V gene: TRBV5-1; J gene: TRBJ2-3; CDR3 protein: ASSLGGAGDTQY
V gene: TRBV9; J gene: TRBJ2-3; CDR3 protein: ASSVGPPDTQY
V gene: TRBV28; J gene: TRBJ2-6; CDR3 protein: ASSSSGTGANVLT
V gene: TRBV7-8; J gene: TRBJ1-2; CDR3 protein: ASSLSPANYGYT
V gene: TRBV7-2; J gene: TRBJ2-5; CDR3 protein: ASSPRTSESAQY
V gene: TRBV16; J gene: TRBJ1-1; CDR3 protein: ASSPIYRAEAF
V gene: TRBV7-2; J gene: TRBJ2-5; CDR3 protein: ASSSTSGGGETQY
V gene: TRBV30; J gene: TRBJ1-5; CDR3 protein: AWSAGNNQPQH
V gene: TRBV18; J gene: TRBJ1-1; CDR3 protein: ASSPPGEEAF
V gene: TRBV5-1; J gene: TRBJ2-5; CDR3 protein: ASSLGASGETQY
V gene: TRBV19; J gene: TRBJ1-4; CDR3 protein: ASSTRFGGTNEKLF
V gene: TRBV2; J gene: TRBJ2-7; CDR3 protein: ASSEVASSYEQY
V gene: TRBV28; J gene: TRBJ1-3; CDR3 protein: ASSSTTRDRRY
V gene: TRBV5-6; J gene: TRBJ2-5; CDR3 protein: ASSSGLAGATQETQY
V gene: TRBV7-2; J gene: TRBJ2-2; CDR3 protein: ASSLGRHSNTGELF
V gene: TRBV28; J gene: TRBJ2-5; CDR3 protein: ASSLIAGLTQGKTQY
V gene: TRBV7-9; J gene: TRBJ2-2; CDR3 protein: AGRGPPGTRETGELF
V gene: TRBV19; J gene: TRBJ2-7; CDR3 protein: ASSIRGARYEQY
V gene: TRBV10-3; J gene: TRBJ1-1; CDR3 protein: AISEGGGTEAF